Presented here are 2 T cell receptor beta chains from one specimen sequenced in a study of CD8+ T cells in alopecia areata. Extracted from the samples, RNA was reverse transcribed into cDNA to serve as the sequencing template. Method: immunoSEQ multiplex PCR; TCRdb's copy keeps in-frame clones and lacks some. Among 130,000 to 150,000 clones listed, 40% to 50% were seen once. The sample taken for sequencing was CD4+ T cells sorted from blood. All receptors come from a human donor with alopecia areata.

DNA for the CDR3: TGTGCCAGCTGTGGTCGGAAAAATCAGAGGTACGAGCAGTACTTC. Translating it yields CASCGRKNQRYEQYF. The genes are TRBV6-5 and TRBJ2-7; D is unresolved. V lost 8 bases and J lost 4, with 21 bases in between. Germline-derived CDR1 and CDR2 are MNHEY and SVGAGI. This CDR3 contains 15 residues.

The gene calls are TRBV10-3 and TRBJ2-1; the D is unclear. The CDR3 extends over 11 amino acids. Germline CDR1 is ENHRY and CDR2 is SYGVKD. V was trimmed by 4 bases and J by 4 bases, leaving 2 bases between them. CDR3 DNA: TGTGCCATCAGTGGTTACAATGAGCAGTTCTTC. As protein: CAISGYNEQFF.